Following are 32 T cell receptor beta chains from one sample sequenced in a study of molecular identifiers for immune sequencing clone quantification. From the PCR reads, TCRdb called clonotypes with MiXCR, one entry per CDR3 protein. The sample lists a few hundred thousand distinct CDR3 sequences; roughly 24% were seen once. The sample consisted of naive CD8+ T cells from blood, with Jurkat cell RNA spiked in. Specified subset: FACS-sorted CD8+CD4-CCR7+CD45RA+ naive T cells. These receptors came from a human donor in good health. Some libraries in this study had Jurkat cell RNA spiked in.

This clonotype was picked up a small number of times. The chain joins TRBV2 to TRBJ2-3; TRBD2 matches at 9 bases. J gave up 1 base and V 0 bases, and 5 bases lay outside the gene matches. This CDR3 spans 17 amino acids. Germline-derived CDR1 and CDR2 are SNHLY and FYNNEI. This CDR3 is CASSEAERTSGTDTQYF. CDR3 coding DNA: TGTGCCAGCAGTGAAGCGGAACGGACTAGCGGCACAGATACGCAGTATTTT.

In its sample, this clonotype was seen a few times. This may arise from a read error, as a much more abundant clone is one base away. This CDR3 fails to terminate in the conserved phenylalanine or tryptophan, so it likely reflects a read error. This rearrangement joins TRBV7-2 to TRBJ2-3; 7 positions agree with TRBD2. V shed 1 base, J shed 2 bases, and the junction held 12 bases outside the gene matches. The CDR3 extends over 18 amino acids. Germline V gives CDR1 SGHTA, CDR2 FQGNSA. CDR3 residues: CASSLERSGDRYTDTQYL. CDR3 nucleotide sequence: TGTGCCAGCAGCTTAGAACGAAGCGGGGATAGGTACACAGATACGCAGTATCTT.

With regard to this clonotype: Possible read error: a much larger clone is one base away. The chain uses TRBV6-6 and TRBJ2-3; a possible D gene is TRBD2 (5 bases). The CDR3 is made up of 13 amino acids. CDR1 is MNHNY and CDR2 is SVGAGI in the germline V gene (reference sequence). CDR3 loop: CAGSGTAADTQYF. CDR3 sequence (DNA): TGTGCCGGCAGTGGTACAGCGGCAGATACGCAGTATTTT.

This clonotype was seen at least ten times. The V gene is TRBV7-6, the J gene TRBJ2-3; 9 bases line up with TRBD2. The length of the CDR3 is 16 residues. CDR1 is SGHVS and CDR2 is FNYEAQ in the germline V gene. V was clipped by 5 bases and J by 4 bases; unmatched bases: 10. CDR3 nucleotide sequence: TGTGCCAGCAGCCCTCTGGGCGGGGGGGCCTCAGATACGCAGTATTTT. This encodes CASSPLGGGASDTQYF.

The V call is TRBV7-9, the J call TRBJ1-1; D is undetermined. The length of the CDR3 is 13 residues. CDR1 is SEHNR, CDR2 FQNEAQ, per germline (reference sequence). The ends were cut back, 3 bases at V and 3 bases at J, with 8 bases in the middle. The CDR3 loop reads CASSFQEDTEAFF. The CDR3 DNA reads TGTGCCAGCAGCTTTCAGGAGGACACTGAAGCTTTCTTT. Complete variable domain (other parts from reference TRBV7-9 and TRBJ1-1): DTGVSQNPRHKITKRGQNVTFRCDPISEHNRLYWYRQTLGQGPEFLTYFQNEAQLEKSRLLSDRFSAERPKGSFSTLEIQRTEQGDSAMYLCASSFQEDTEAFFGQGTRLTVV.

Notes on this clonotype: The conserved phenylalanine or tryptophan is not found at the CDR3 terminus, so this likely reflects a read error. The rearrangement links TRBV6-5 to TRBJ2-5, with unresolved D. Trimming took 9 bases from V and 5 from J, leaving 13 bases between them. The CDR3 has 12 residues. Looked up from germline, CDR1 is MNHEY and CDR2 is SVGAGI. The CDR3 DNA follows: TGTGCCAGGAGTCCCACCCCGGAGACCCAGTACTCC. Translating it yields CARSPTPETQYS.

This clonotype occurred a few times. The CDR3 is CASSGEFTDTQYF. As DNA, the CDR3 is TGTGCCAGCAGTGGAGAATTCACAGATACGCAGTATTTT. The rearrangement joins TRBV6-2 or TRBV6-3 to TRBJ2-3; D ambiguous. The CDR3 consists of 13 residues. Trimming took 5 bases from V and 2 from J, leaving 8 bases between them. Germline CDR1 is MNHEY and CDR2 is SVGEGT.

A few counts support this clonotype. The rearrangement links TRBV30 to TRBJ1-4; no reliable D call. Germline V gene data show CDR1 as GTSNPN and CDR2 as SVGIG (reference sequence). V was trimmed by 3 bases and J by 8 bases, leaving 16 bases between them. The CDR3 length is 14 residues. The CDR3 coding sequence is TGTGCCTGGAGCCCCGGGTCCCAGGCCGAAAAACTGTTTTTT. Translating gives CAWSPGSQAEKLFF.

The rearrangement links TRBV12-3 or TRBV12-4 to TRBJ2-7; the D gene is possibly TRBD2 (7 bases). The CDR3 totals 15 residues. The V end lost 4 bases, the J end lost 6 bases, and 19 bases lay between the germline ends. CDR3 residues: CASSSTRGATSEQYF. As DNA, the CDR3 is TGTGCCAGCAGTTCGACTCGGGGGGCCACGTCCGAGCAGTACTTC.

The gene calls are TRBV15 and TRBJ2-7; 7 bases are shared with TRBD1. Germline CDR1 LNHNV, CDR2 YYDKDF (reference sequence). CDR3 size: 14 residues. J lost 2 bases, V lost 4 bases, and 5 bases had no gene match. This CDR3 is CATSTMTGTYEQYF. CDR3 DNA: TGTGCCACCAGCACGATGACAGGGACCTACGAGCAGTACTTC. Full variable domain (remainder filled in from reference TRBV15 and TRBJ2-7): DAMVIQNPRYQVTQFGKPVTLSCSQTLNHNVMYWYQQKSSQAPKLLFHYYDKDFNNEADTPDNFQSRRPNTSFCFLDIRSPGLGDTAMYLCATSTMTGTYEQYFGPGTRLTVT.

Of note for this clonotype: Possible read error: a much larger clone is one base away. This chain uses TRBV28 with TRBJ2-7; tentative D call: TRBD1 (5 bases). V was cut by 6 bases and J by 0 bases, with 15 bases left in between. The CDR3 extends over 15 amino acids. Germline V gene lookup returns CDR1 MDHEN and CDR2 SYDVKM. The CDR3 is CASSPTVLDSYEQYF. CDR3 nucleotides: TGTGCCAGCAGCCCGACAGTGTTGGACTCCTACGAGCAGTACTTC.

There are a few counts of this clonotype. The V and J genes are TRBV4-1 and TRBJ2-7, with TRBD1 matching over 8 bases. V was clipped by 0 bases and J by 6 bases; unmatched bases: 13. The CDR3 length is 17 residues. In germline, CDR1 is MGHRA, CDR2 YSYEKL. This chain's CDR3 is CASSQDDRGVYIGEQYF. The CDR3 DNA reads as TGCGCCAGCAGCCAAGATGACAGGGGCGTATATATCGGCGAGCAGTACTTC.

In regard to this clonotype: A much more abundant neighbour one base away suggests this may be a read error. The chain links TRBV6-6 to TRBJ1-1; weak D call: TRBD1 (5 bases). The V end was cut by 5 bases, the J end by 6 bases, with 10 bases between. From germline, CDR1 is MNHNY and CDR2 SVGAGI (reference sequence). This CDR3 region has 12 residues. Here the CDR3 DNA reads TGTGCCAGCAGTCCCTGGGACCCTGAAGCTTTCTTT. Protein product: CASSPWDPEAFF.

The chain joins TRBV6-5 to TRBJ2-6; TRBD1 aligns across 9 bases. The CDR3 is made up of 18 amino acids. The junction had 12 bases not matched to a gene; V was cut back by 5 bases and J by 4 bases. Germline CDR1 reads MNHEY; CDR2 reads SVGAGI. For the CDR3, the DNA is TGTGCCAGCAGTCTCGCTGGGACAGGGCCAGGGGGGGCCAACGTCCTGACTTTC. Translation: CASSLAGTGPGGANVLTF.

This chain links TRBV20-1 with TRBJ2-7; TRBD2 might be the D (5 bases). Deletions cut 2 bases from V and 2 bases from J, with 10 bases between. CDR3 length: 13 amino acids. The germline V gene encodes CDR1 DFQATT and CDR2 SNEGSKA (reference sequence). This chain's CDR3 is CSARPRGTYEQYF. CDR3 in DNA: TGCAGTGCTAGACCCCGAGGGACCTACGAGCAGTACTTC.

This sequence joins TRBV4-1 and TRBJ2-3; tentative D call: TRBD2 (5 bases). V lost 2 bases, J lost 0 bases, and 6 bases lay in between. From germline, CDR1 is MGHRA and CDR2 YSYEKL. This CDR3 is 14 amino acids long. The CDR3 coding sequence is TGCGCCAGCAGCCAATGGGAGAGCACAGATACGCAGTATTTT. Protein product: CASSQWESTDTQYF.

The table lists this clonotype with a few counts. The V call is TRBV7-9, the J call TRBJ2-3; tentatively, D is TRBD2 (5 bases). The CDR3 is 15 amino acids. The V end was cut by 8 bases, the J end by 0 bases, with 15 bases between. Looked up from germline, CDR1 is SEHNR and CDR2 is FQNEAQ (reference sequence). The CDR3 DNA follows: TGTGCCAGCCGCAATGGGAGTTTTAGCACAGATACGCAGTATTTT. Its translation is CASRNGSFSTDTQYF.

This chain joins TRBV20-1 and TRBJ2-1, with 11 bases fitting TRBD2. Germline V gene data show CDR1 as DFQATT and CDR2 as SNEGSKA (reference sequence). The V segment lost 1 base and the J segment 1 base; nucleotides outside the gene matches: 9. CDR3 size: 18 residues. The CDR3 reads CSARGSTSGSGSYNEQFF. CDR3 DNA sequence: TGCAGTGCTAGAGGAAGCACTAGCGGGAGTGGTTCCTACAATGAGCAGTTCTTC.

This chain links TRBV19 with TRBJ2-7; possibly TRBD2 for D (6 bases). This CDR3 has 14 amino acids. V shed 4 bases and J shed 2 bases, with 12 bases lying between them. CDR1 and CDR2 from the germline V gene are LNHDA and SQIVND (reference sequence). CDR3 nucleotides: TGTGCCAGTAGTACCGGCGGGACCGCCTACGAGCAGTACTTC. Protein: CASSTGGTAYEQYF.

This clonotype was observed at least ten times. The chain employs TRBV5-1 and TRBJ1-1; 9 bases map to TRBD1. The CDR3 length is 14 residues. After removal of 0 bases from V and 5 bases from J, the junction contained 2 bases not matched to a gene. The V gene's germline CDR1 is SGHRS and CDR2 YFSETQ. The CDR3 sequence is CASSLDRGQTEAFF. The CDR3 region has the DNA TGCGCCAGCAGCTTGGACAGGGGGCAAACTGAAGCTTTCTTT. Drawing the rest from reference TRBV5-1 and TRBJ1-1, the complete variable domain is KAGVTQTPRYLIKTRGQQVTLSCSPISGHRSVSWYQQTPGQGLQFLFEYFSETQRNKGNFPGRFSGRQFSNSRSEMNVSTLELGDSALYLCASSLDRGQTEAFFGQGTRLTVV.

The chain is built from TRBV3-1 and TRBJ1-1; TRBD1 matches 10 bases. This CDR3 has 15 residues. The germline gives CDR1 LGHDT, CDR2 YNNKEL (reference sequence). Trimming removed 4 bases from V and 1 base from J; junction bases left unmatched: 3. The CDR3 bases are TGTGCCAGCAGCCCTAGACAGGGGGCGAACACTGAAGCTTTCTTT. It yields the protein CASSPRQGANTEAFF.

A remark on this clonotype: Since a much larger clone is just one base distant, this may be a read error. This chain joins TRBV4-1 and TRBJ2-3; TRBD2 matches at 8 bases. The CDR3 covers 15 residues. Losses at the gene ends were 1 base for V and 8 bases for J; bases not matched to a gene: 8. In germline, CDR1 is MGHRA, CDR2 YSYEKL. The CDR3 sequence: CASSQALAEGATQYF. CDR3 DNA: TGCGCCAGCAGCCAAGCACTAGCGGAGGGAGCTACGCAGTATTTT.

This chain connects TRBV5-5 to TRBJ1-1; no clear D. The germline gives CDR1 SGHKS, CDR2 YYEKEE (reference sequence). Trimming left V 2 bases short and J 2 bases short, with 7 bases between. The CDR3 totals 13 residues. The CDR3 loop reads CASSLFINTEAFF. The CDR3 region has the DNA TGTGCCAGCAGCTTATTTATCAACACTGAAGCTTTCTTT.

V and J are TRBV30 and TRBJ2-1; D assignment may be TRBD1 or TRBD2 (6 bases each). V lost 3 bases and J lost 10, with 19 bases in between. In germline, CDR1 is GTSNPN, CDR2 SVGIG (reference sequence). The CDR3 has 14 amino acids. CDR3 in DNA: TGTGCCTGGAGCTCCGGGGGCCTGGGGTTAGAGCAGTTCTTC. It encodes CAWSSGGLGLEQFF.

This clonotype was detected many times. The CDR3 bases are TGTGCCAGCAGCGTAGGGCAGGGCTATCAGCCCCAGCATTTT. Protein sequence: CASSVGQGYQPQHF. This sequence joins TRBV9 and TRBJ1-5, with D perhaps matching TRBD1 (5 bases). The CDR3 has 14 amino acids. Germline loops: CDR1 SGDLS, CDR2 YYNGEE. Trimming stripped 0 bases from V and 5 bases from J, with 9 bases between.

The V gene is TRBV5-8, the J gene TRBJ1-1; D uncertain. This CDR3 region has 16 residues. Germline V CDR1 and CDR2: SGHTS, YDEGEE. The V gene lost 7 bases and the J gene lost 3 bases, with 22 bases spanning the gap. The CDR3 DNA reads as TGTGCCAGCGCTTCCCAAAATGTCGACTGGGACACTGAAGCTTTCTTT. This sequence encodes CASASQNVDWDTEAFF.

This clonotype was recorded a few times. The chain carries TRBV12-3 or TRBV12-4 and TRBJ1-6, with D tentatively TRBD1 (5 bases). The CDR3 is 14 amino acids. Trimming shortened V by 2 bases and J by 12 bases, and 14 bases separated the two germline ends. CDR3 loop: CASSLSGAPGPLHF. The CDR3 region has the DNA TGTGCCAGCAGTTTATCCGGGGCTCCTGGACCCCTCCACTTT.

This rearrangement joins TRBV4-3 to TRBJ1-5; the match to TRBD1 covers 7 bases. The germline V gene encodes CDR1 LGHNA and CDR2 YSLEER. V gave up 2 bases and J gave up 7 bases; unmatched junction bases: 8. The CDR3 is 15 amino acids. CDR3 protein: CASSQNTGVAQPQHF. CDR3 coding DNA: TGCGCCAGCAGCCAAAATACAGGGGTCGCCCAGCCCCAGCATTTT.

Only a few counts were recorded for this clonotype. DNA of the CDR3: TGTGCCAGCAGGCGGCGGGGGGCCTACGAGCAGTACTTC. It is translated as CASRRRGAYEQYF. This chain connects TRBV27 to TRBJ2-7, with TRBD2 matching over 8 bases. The germline V gene has CDR1 MNHEY and CDR2 SMNVEV (reference sequence). Losses at the gene ends were 6 bases for V and 2 bases for J; bases not matched to a gene: 3. This CDR3 contains 13 residues.

This clonotype appeared a few times. The genes are TRBV29-1 and TRBJ2-3; D possibly corresponds to TRBD2 (5 bases). The CDR3 spans 14 residues. Germline V gives CDR1 SQVTM, CDR2 ANQGSEA. V was clipped by 2 bases and J by 1 base, with 10 bases between them. The CDR3 is CSVEFSEGTDTQYF. Written as DNA, the CDR3 is TGCAGCGTTGAATTTTCGGAGGGCACAGATACGCAGTATTTT.

This rearrangement joins TRBV20-1 to TRBJ2-5; tentatively, D is TRBD2 (6 bases). Trimming left V 6 bases short and J 0 bases short, with 14 bases between. The CDR3 has 14 amino acids. Germline loops: CDR1 DFQATT, CDR2 SNEGSKA (reference sequence). The CDR3, as DNA: TGCAGTGCAAGGACTACTGCGTACCAAGAGACCCAGTACTTC. This codes for CSARTTAYQETQYF.

This clonotype was counted a few times. The J gene is TRBJ2-3, the V gene TRBV10-1, with 8 nucleotides matching TRBD2. The germline CDR1 and CDR2 sequences are WNHNN and SYGVQD (reference sequence). The CDR3 loop spans 15 amino acids. Trimming took 2 bases from V and 4 from J; bases not matched to a gene: 5. Written as DNA, the CDR3 is TGCGCCAGCAGTGAGACCGGGGGGGAGGCAGATACGCAGTATTTT. It translates to CASSETGGEADTQYF.